This T cell receptor (beta chain) originates from a study of blood T cell repertoires in COVID-19. Authors' analysis steps: Estimated nucleated cell counts came from reference gene primer amplification. TCRdb keeps only in-frame clones here, not all; method: immunoSEQ multiplex PCR. The V and J calls and clone size come from that table; D and trimming were worked out from the DNA. This table holds some 130,000 clones, approximately 80% found once. CDR1 and CDR2 from the germline V gene are LGHDT and YNNKEL (reference sequence). Losses at the gene ends were 7 bases for V and 5 bases for J; bases not matched to a gene: 10. This CDR3 comprises 15 residues.

The sequenced sample was peripheral blood. The V call is TRBV3-1 (or the pseudogene TRBV3-2), the J call TRBJ1-4, with TRBD1 matching 7 bases. This receptor was obtained from a woman aged 45-59 years with acute or convalescent COVID-19. The CDR3 here is CASNLRGQANEKLFF. In nucleotides, the CDR3 is TGTGCCAGCAATCTACGAGGACAGGCGAATGAAAAACTGTTTTTT.